The rows below give T cell receptor beta chains drawn from one sample of a study of cytomegalovirus exposure and HLA in healthy donors. The assay was immunoSEQ multiplex PCR, and TCRdb's table has in-frame clones only and misses some. The sample lists about 130,000 clones, just over 75% seen once, with around 2% in the top ten. Sequencing used PBMCs. The receptor source for this set is a woman between 45 and 65 years old in good health and CMV-seronegative. Each CDR3 is given with its conserved first and last residue. The order of the fields is D gene, V gene, clone size, J gene, CDR3 protein, CDR3 DNA. A D gene is named only where the DNA matches it firmly. Expanded clones get a size class; other rows say once, few or many, or leave the size out.

>NA|TRBV7-3|once|TRBJ2-1
CASSLVGTTGDNEQFF
TGTGCCAGCAGCTTAGTGGGGACCACGGGAGACAATGAGCAGTTCTTC
>NA|TRBV11-1|NA|TRBJ1-2
CASSSLIERSGYTF
TGTGCCAGCAGCTCCCTCATCGAGAGGTCTGGCTACACCTTC
>NA|TRBV29-1|NA|TRBJ1-3
CSVGHSGNTIYF
TGCAGCGTAGGACACTCTGGAAACACCATATATTTT
>NA|TRBV4-3|NA|TRBJ1-6
CASSQGYYGVGGNSPLHF
TGCGCCAGCAGCCAAGGGTATTATGGGGTTGGGGGCAATTCACCCCTCCACTTT
>TRBD2|TRBV4-3|NA|TRBJ2-2
CASSRGGVGANTGELFF
TGCGCCAGCAGCCGGGGGGGGGTCGGCGCGAACACCGGGGAGCTGTTTTTT
>TRBD2|TRBV7-2|NA|TRBJ2-3
CASSLSGGTTDTQYF
TGTGCCAGCAGCTTATCGGGAGGAACCACAGATACGCAGTATTTT
>NA|TRBV12-2|NA|TRBJ2-1
CASRSRDSTNNEQFF
TGTGCAAGTCGCTCACGGGACTCTACGAACAATGAGCAGTTCTTC
>NA|TRBV9|NA|TRBJ1-1
CASSRENRANTEAFF
TGTGCCAGCAGCAGGGAAAACAGGGCGAACACTGAAGCTTTCTTT
>TRBD2|TRBV5-4|once|TRBJ2-5
CASSRAGGPLKETQYF
TGTGCCAGCAGTCGAGCGGGGGGCCCTTTGAAAGAGACCCAGTACTTC
>NA|TRBV29-1|NA|TRBJ1-2
CSVPQGGYGYTF
TGCAGCGTCCCTCAGGGAGGATATGGCTACACCTTC
>NA|TRBV6-1|NA|TRBJ1-1
CASSEDQGMGTEAFF
TGTGCCAGCAGCGAAGATCAGGGGATGGGCACTGAAGCTTTCTTT